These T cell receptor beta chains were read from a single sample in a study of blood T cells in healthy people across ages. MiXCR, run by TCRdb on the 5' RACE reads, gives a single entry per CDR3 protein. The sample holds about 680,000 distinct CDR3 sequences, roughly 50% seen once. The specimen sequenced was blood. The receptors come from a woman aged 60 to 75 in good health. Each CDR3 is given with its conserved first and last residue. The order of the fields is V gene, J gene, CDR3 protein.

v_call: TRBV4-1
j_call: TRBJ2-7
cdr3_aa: CASSQGTSGEGYEQYF

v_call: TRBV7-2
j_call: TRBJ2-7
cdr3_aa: CASSDRGRSSYEQYF

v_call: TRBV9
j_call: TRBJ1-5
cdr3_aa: CASSPRDRANQPQHF

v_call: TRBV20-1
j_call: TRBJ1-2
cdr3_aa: CGARDLSPSYGYTF

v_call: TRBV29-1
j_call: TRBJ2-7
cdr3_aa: CSVLRGSPFNEQYF

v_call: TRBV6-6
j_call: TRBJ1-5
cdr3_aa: CASSYPQGKGNQPQHF

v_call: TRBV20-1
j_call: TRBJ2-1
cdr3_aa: CSASGTGFYLFF

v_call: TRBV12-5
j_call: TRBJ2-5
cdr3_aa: CASGASVETQYF

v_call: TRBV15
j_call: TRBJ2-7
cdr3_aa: CATSRNTGRLSYEQYF

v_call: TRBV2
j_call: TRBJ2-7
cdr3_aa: CASSEAGDRGYEQYF

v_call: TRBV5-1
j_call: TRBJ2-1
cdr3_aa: CASSSSGDYNEQFF

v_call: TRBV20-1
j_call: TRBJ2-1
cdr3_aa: CSAQNGLAGSSYNEQFF

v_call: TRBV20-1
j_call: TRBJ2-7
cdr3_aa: CSLGGEDRGSYEQYF

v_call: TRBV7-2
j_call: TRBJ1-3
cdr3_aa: CASGGAGNTIYF

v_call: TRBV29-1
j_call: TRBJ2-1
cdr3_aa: CSVWSSSGGFANEQFF

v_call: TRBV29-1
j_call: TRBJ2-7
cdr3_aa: CSVRTSGKSYEQYF

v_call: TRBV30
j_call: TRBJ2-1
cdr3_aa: CAWSGGVATYNEQFF

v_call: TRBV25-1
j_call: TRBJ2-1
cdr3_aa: CASSEYPGQGMIYNEQFF

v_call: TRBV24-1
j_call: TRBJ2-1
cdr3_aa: CATSDSPTVGGNEQFF

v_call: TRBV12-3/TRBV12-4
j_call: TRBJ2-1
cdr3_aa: CASSRGLAVYNEQFF

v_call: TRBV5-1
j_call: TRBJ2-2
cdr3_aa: CASVSSEGGRVTGELFF

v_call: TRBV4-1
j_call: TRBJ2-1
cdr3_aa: CASSQDRSGAHNEQFF

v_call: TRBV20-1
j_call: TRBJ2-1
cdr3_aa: CSARDPLAGDTQFF

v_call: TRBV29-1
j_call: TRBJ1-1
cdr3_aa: CSVRGGWNTEAFF

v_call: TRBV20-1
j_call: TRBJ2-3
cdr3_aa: CSADSGSSTDTQYF

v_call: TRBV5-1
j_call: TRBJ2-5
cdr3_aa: CASSLQGAEETQYF

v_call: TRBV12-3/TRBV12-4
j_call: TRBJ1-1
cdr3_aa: CASSFNHRGAEAFF

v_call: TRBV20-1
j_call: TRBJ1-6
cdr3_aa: CSAGHYRGLGRNNSPLHF

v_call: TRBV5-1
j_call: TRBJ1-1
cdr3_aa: CASSTFDRADPEAFF

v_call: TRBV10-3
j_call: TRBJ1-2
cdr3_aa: CAISGTGAYGYTF

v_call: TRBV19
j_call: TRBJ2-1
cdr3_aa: CASSLRTSGRGEQFF

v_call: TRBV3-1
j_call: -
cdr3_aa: CASSPLEGGRGYEQYF

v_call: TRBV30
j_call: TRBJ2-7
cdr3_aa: CAWSKNTIGGRYSYEQYF

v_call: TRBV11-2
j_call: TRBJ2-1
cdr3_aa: CASNHEVLDNEQFF

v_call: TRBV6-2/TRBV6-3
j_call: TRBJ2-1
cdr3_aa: CASSTEDGSSYNEQFF

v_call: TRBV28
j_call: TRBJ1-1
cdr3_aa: CASSFMSGTRGGTEAFF

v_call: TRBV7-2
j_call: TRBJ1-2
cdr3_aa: CASSLDSYGLVSYGYTF

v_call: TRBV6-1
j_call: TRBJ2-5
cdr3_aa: CASRRTASGRAMETQYF

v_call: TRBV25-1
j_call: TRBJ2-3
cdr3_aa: CASLGGTYSSVDTQYF

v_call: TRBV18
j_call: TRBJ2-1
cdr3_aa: CASSPPGRDIDEQFF

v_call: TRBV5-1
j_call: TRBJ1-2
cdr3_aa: CASSIQPAINYGYTF

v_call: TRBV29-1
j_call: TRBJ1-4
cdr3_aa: CSVQGGTEKLFF

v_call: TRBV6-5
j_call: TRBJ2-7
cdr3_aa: CASSLGTGGREQYF

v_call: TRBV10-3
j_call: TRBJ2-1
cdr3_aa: CAISLGLAGGPQNNEQFF

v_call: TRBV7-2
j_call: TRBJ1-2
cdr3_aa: CASSLYSSLSNYGYTF

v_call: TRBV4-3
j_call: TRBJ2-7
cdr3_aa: CASSQTTGIYEQYF

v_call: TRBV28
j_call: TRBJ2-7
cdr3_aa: CASRIMGLAHEQYF

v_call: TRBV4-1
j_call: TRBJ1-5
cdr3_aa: CASSLGQGANQPQHF

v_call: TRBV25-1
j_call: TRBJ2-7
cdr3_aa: CASSERAVGGYEQYF

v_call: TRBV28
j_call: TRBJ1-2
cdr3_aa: CARVRKSNYGYTF

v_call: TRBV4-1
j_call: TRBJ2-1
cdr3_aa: CASSLDRAREGTNEQFF

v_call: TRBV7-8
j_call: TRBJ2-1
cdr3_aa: CASSLDRRGGSYNEQFF

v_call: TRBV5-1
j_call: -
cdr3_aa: CASSLGAQAGVGETQYF

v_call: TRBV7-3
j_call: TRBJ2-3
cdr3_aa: CASSFESAGGGRDTQYF

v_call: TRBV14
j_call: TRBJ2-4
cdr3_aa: CASREVVGTAAKNIQYF